Following are 21 T cell receptor beta chains from one sample sequenced in a study of OX40 agonist ivuxolimab in advanced cancers. TCRdb's copy holds only in-frame clones and misses some; the assay was immunoSEQ multiplex PCR. The sample shows over 70,000 clones, around nine tenths of them seen only once. Sequencing was performed on CD4+ or CD8+ T cells sorted from blood, taken in a trial of the OX40 agonist ivuxolimab. The receptor source for this set is an adult with an advanced solid tumor such as melanoma, head and neck, liver or kidney cancer.

As to this clone: This sample includes further DNA sequences coding for the same CDR3. The chain links TRBV5-1 to TRBJ2-5; D is ambiguous. CDR1 and CDR2 from the germline V gene are SGHRS and YFSETQ. This CDR3 comprises 12 residues. Trimming left V 0 bases short and J 2 bases short, with 2 bases between. CDR3 sequence reads: CASSLAQETQYF. CDR3 in DNA: TGCGCCAGCAGCTTGGCGCAAGAGACCCAGTACTTC.

The sample holds one count of this clone. The chain is built from TRBV21-1 and TRBJ2-2; the table's D call of TRBD1 was not tested on the DNA. TRBV21-1 is recorded as a pseudogene. The CDR3 is 14 amino acids. The CDR3 DNA reads TGTGCCAGCACCTACTGGACAGGGTGCGGGGAGCTGTTTTTT. Residues: CASTYWTGCGELFF.

This chain joins TRBV5-4 and TRBJ2-5; a possible D gene is TRBD1 (5 bases). The CDR3 has 14 amino acids. Trimming took 4 bases from V and 1 from J, leaving 11 bases between them. Germline values: CDR1 SGHNT, CDR2 YYREEE (reference sequence). In nucleotides, the CDR3 is TGTGCCAGCAGCGTGAAGACAGCCCAAGAGACCCAGTACTTC. Translation gives CASSVKTAQETQYF.

This clone was observed a single time. This chain connects TRBV7-2 to TRBJ2-2, with D perhaps TRBD2 (7 bases). V was pared by 6 bases and J by 1 base, with 15 bases between. The germline V gene encodes CDR1 SGHTA and CDR2 FQGNSA. The CDR3 sequence is 16 residues long. The CDR3 loop is CASSRMGGLNTGELFF. CDR3 bases: TGTGCCAGCAGTCGAATGGGGGGGCTGAACACCGGGGAGCTGTTTTTT.

The V gene is TRBV19, the J gene TRBJ1-2; D might be TRBD1 (5 bases). Trimming took 3 bases from V and 0 from J, leaving 14 bases between them. This CDR3 has 16 amino acids. The V gene's germline CDR1 is LNHDA and CDR2 SQIVND (reference sequence). The CDR3 sequence is CASSIPGRVTNYGYTF. The CDR3 nucleotides are TGTGCCAGTAGTATCCCAGGGAGGGTAACTAACTATGGCTACACCTTC.

This chain connects TRBV7-9 to TRBJ2-3, with a tentative D call TRBD2 (5 bases). CDR1 and CDR2 (germline): SEHNR, FQNEAQ (reference sequence). V lost 2 bases, J lost 5 bases, and 20 bases lay in between. The CDR3 has 17 residues. The CDR3 loop reads CASSLLSSRHRGDTQYF. Written as DNA, the CDR3 is TGTGCCAGCAGCTTACTCTCTAGTCGGCACCGGGGAGATACGCAGTATTTT.

J is TRBJ2-1 and V is TRBV6-5; D is tentatively TRBD1 or TRBD2 (6 bases each). This CDR3 is built from 13 residues. Germline V CDR1 and CDR2: MNHEY, SVGAGI. Deletions cut 2 bases from V and 9 bases from J, with 11 bases between. CDR3 DNA: TGTGCCAGCAGTTACGGGGGGCCGGGTGAGCAGTTCTTC. Amino acid sequence: CASSYGGPGEQFF.

On this clone: A single base separates this from a much larger clone, so it may be a read error. This chain links TRBV9 with TRBJ2-2; no firm D call. CDR3 length: 13 amino acids. Germline V gene lookup returns CDR1 SGDLS and CDR2 YYNGEE. Trimming cost V 0 bases and J 3 bases, with 3 bases left between them. The DNA for the CDR3 is TGTGCCAGCAGCGTAGCGGACACCGGGGAGCTGTTTTTT. This encodes CASSVADTGELFF.

This sequence joins TRBV5-6 and TRBJ1-1, with D maybe TRBD1 (5 bases). The CDR3 totals 15 residues. V was pared by 2 bases and J by 4 bases, with 15 bases between. Germline V gives CDR1 SGHDT, CDR2 YYEEEE. As DNA, the CDR3 is TGTGCCAGCAGCTTCGTCAGAGGGGCGGCCACTGAAGCTTTCTTT. This sequence encodes CASSFVRGAATEAFF.

The chain uses TRBV2 and TRBJ1-6; D unresolved. Germline lookup yields CDR1 SNHLY and CDR2 FYNNEI. Deletions cut 7 bases from V and 6 bases from J, with 13 bases between. The CDR3 is made up of 14 amino acids. The CDR3 coding sequence is TGTGCCAGCATCCCCGCGAGCCTTAATTCACCCCTCCACTTT. Its translation: CASIPASLNSPLHF. Together with reference TRBV2 and TRBJ1-6, the CDR3 gives the full variable domain: EPEVTQTPSHQVTQMGQEVILRCVPISNHLYFYWYRQILGQKVEFLVSFYNNEISEKSEIFDDQFSVERPDGSNFTLKIRSTKLEDSAMYFCASIPASLNSPLHFGNGTRLTVT.

The chain uses TRBV18 and TRBJ1-2, with 9 bases lining up with TRBD1. The V gene end was trimmed by 4 bases and the J gene end by 5 bases; junction bases not matched to a gene: 8. The CDR3 spans 15 residues. Per germline, CDR1 KGHSH and CDR2 LQKENI. The CDR3 spells CASSLDRGESYGYTF. DNA for the CDR3: TGTGCCAGCTCACTAGACAGGGGGGAATCGTATGGCTACACCTTC.

The genes are TRBV6-5 and TRBJ1-2; 8 nucleotides match TRBD1. V shed 5 bases, J shed 5 bases, and the junction held 7 bases outside the gene matches. The CDR3 is made up of 14 amino acids. The germline V gene encodes CDR1 MNHEY and CDR2 SVGAGI. DNA of the CDR3: TGTGCCAGCAGTAGGTCGGACAGGGAGTATGGCTACACCTTC. Encoded protein: CASSRSDREYGYTF.

The CDR3: CASSIEGQAAFSSGANVLTF. CDR3 sequence (DNA): TGTGCCAGTAGTATAGAGGGACAGGCCGCGTTCTCCTCTGGGGCCAACGTCCTGACTTTC. The chain is built from TRBV19 and TRBJ2-6; 8 nucleotides align to TRBD1. Trimming cost V 0 bases and J 0 bases; bases outside gene matches: 10. Germline assignment: CDR1 LNHDA and CDR2 SQIVND (reference sequence). CDR3 length: 20 residues.

The CDR3 DNA reads TGTGCCAGCTCACCGTCCCGGGACAGGGCTGAAGCTTTCTTT. This codes for CASSPSRDRAEAFF. V is TRBV18 and J is TRBJ1-1, with TRBD1 matching over 9 bases. Germline CDR1 is KGHSH and CDR2 is LQKENI. This CDR3 is built from 14 residues. V lost 3 bases, J lost 6 bases, and 5 bases stayed unmatched.

On this clone: The germline gene is not matched at one end of the junction; a read error may be the cause. V gene TRBV5-4 combines with J gene TRBJ2-3; possibly TRBD2 for D (7 bases). Germline CDR1 SGHNT, CDR2 YYREEE (reference sequence). The CDR3 sequence is 14 residues long. In nucleotides, the CDR3 is TGTGCCACCAGCGCGGGGGCCTCCACAGATACGCAGTATTTT. The encoded protein is CATSAGASTDTQYF.

This clone was observed once. V usage is TRBV5-1 and J usage is TRBJ1-4; D is possibly TRBD1 (5 bases). This CDR3 has 16 amino acids. CDR1 is SGHRS, CDR2 YFSETQ, per germline. Trimming pared 3 bases from V and 3 bases from J, leaving 15 bases between. The CDR3: CASSYGLLGPNEKLFF. The CDR3 DNA sequence: TGCGCCAGCAGCTACGGACTTTTGGGGCCTAATGAAAAACTGTTTTTT.

The chain links TRBV5-5 to TRBJ2-5; D not resolved. CDR3 size: 13 residues. Per the germline V gene, CDR1 is SGHKS and CDR2 is YYEKEE (reference sequence). V was clipped by 4 bases and J by 5 bases, with 12 bases between them. The CDR3 DNA reads as TGTGCCAGCAGCCCGGATTGGTTGGAGACCCAGTACTTC. It translates to CASSPDWLETQYF.

This chain links TRBV2 with TRBJ2-3; 12 bases agree with TRBD2. This CDR3 is built from 14 residues. V gave up 7 bases and J gave up 10 bases; unmatched junction bases: 9. CDR1 is SNHLY and CDR2 is FYNNEI in the germline V gene. CDR3 nucleotide sequence: TGTGCCAGCAACGAAGGACTAGCGGGAATTTCGCAGTATTTT. It yields the protein CASNEGLAGISQYF.

The chain joins TRBV18 to TRBJ1-3, with D uncertain. This CDR3 comprises 13 residues. Germline values: CDR1 KGHSH, CDR2 LQKENI. V lost 3 bases and J 7 bases, leaving 10 bases between the germline ends. In DNA, the CDR3 is TGTGCCAGCTCACCCTCCGGACCTAACACCATATATTTT. This codes for CASSPSGPNTIYF.

On this clone: The identical CDR3 is also encoded by other nucleotide sequences in the sample. The genes are TRBV7-2 and TRBJ2-5; D not certain. Looked up from germline, CDR1 is SGHTA and CDR2 is FQGNSA. The V and J ends lost 2 bases and 5 bases respectively, with 3 bases between them. This CDR3 spans 11 amino acids. The CDR3 sequence: CASSLLETQYF. The CDR3 DNA follows: TGTGCCAGCAGCTTATTGGAGACCCAGTACTTC.

The CDR3 coding sequence is TGTGCCAGCTCACTCACAGGGGTTAGCACAGATACGCAGTATTTT. It encodes CASSLTGVSTDTQYF. V and J are TRBV18 and TRBJ2-3; 7 bases map to TRBD1. The CDR3 is 15 amino acids. Trimming removed 4 bases from V and 0 bases from J; junction bases left unmatched: 4. The germline gives CDR1 KGHSH, CDR2 LQKENI.